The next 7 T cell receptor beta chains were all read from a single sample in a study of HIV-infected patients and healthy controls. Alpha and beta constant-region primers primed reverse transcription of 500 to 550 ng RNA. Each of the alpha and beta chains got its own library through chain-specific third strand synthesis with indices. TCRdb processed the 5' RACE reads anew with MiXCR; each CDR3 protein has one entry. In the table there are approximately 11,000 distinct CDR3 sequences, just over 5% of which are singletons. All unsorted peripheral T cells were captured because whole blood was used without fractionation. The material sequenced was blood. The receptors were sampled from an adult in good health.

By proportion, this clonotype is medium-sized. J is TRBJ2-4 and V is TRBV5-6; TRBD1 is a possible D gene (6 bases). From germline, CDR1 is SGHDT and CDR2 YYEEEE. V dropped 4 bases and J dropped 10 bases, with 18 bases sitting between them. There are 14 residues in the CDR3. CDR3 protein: CASSIDTSRGIQYF. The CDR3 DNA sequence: TGTGCCAGCAGCATTGACACATCAAGGGGGATTCAGTACTTC. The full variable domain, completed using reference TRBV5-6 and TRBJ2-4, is DAGVTQSPTHLIKTRGQQVTLRCSPKSGHDTVSWYQQALGQGPQFIFQYYEEEERQRGNFPDRFSGHQFPNYSSELNVNALLLGDSALYLCASSIDTSRGIQYFGAGTRLSVL.

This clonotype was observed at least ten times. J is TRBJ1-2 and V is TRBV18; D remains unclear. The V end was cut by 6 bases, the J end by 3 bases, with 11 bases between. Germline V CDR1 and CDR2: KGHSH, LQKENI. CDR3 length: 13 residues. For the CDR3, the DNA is TGTGCCAGCTCCCCAGACGGATACTATGGCTACACCTTC. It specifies CASSPDGYYGYTF.

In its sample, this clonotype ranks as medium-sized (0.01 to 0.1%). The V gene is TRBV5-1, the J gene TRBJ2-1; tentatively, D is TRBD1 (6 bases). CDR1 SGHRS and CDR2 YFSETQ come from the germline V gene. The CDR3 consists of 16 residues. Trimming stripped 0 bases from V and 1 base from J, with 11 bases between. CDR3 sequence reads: CASSLALDRSYNEQFF. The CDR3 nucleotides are TGCGCCAGCAGCTTGGCCCTGGACAGATCCTACAATGAGCAGTTCTTC.

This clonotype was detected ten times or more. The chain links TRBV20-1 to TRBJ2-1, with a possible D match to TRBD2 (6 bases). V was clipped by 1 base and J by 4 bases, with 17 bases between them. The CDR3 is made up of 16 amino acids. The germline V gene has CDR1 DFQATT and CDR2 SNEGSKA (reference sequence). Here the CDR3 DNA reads TGCAGTGCTAGAGGCCCCCGCGGGGCCTTATACAATGAGCAGTTCTTC. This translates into CSARGPRGALYNEQFF.

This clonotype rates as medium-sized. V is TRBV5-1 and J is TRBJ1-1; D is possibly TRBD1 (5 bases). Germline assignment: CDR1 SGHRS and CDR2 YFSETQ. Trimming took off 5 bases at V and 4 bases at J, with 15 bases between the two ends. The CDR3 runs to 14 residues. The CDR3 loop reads CASSVGPGGTEAFF. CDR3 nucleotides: TGCGCCAGCAGTGTTGGCCCCGGGGGCACTGAAGCTTTCTTT. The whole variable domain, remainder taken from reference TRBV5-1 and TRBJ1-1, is KAGVTQTPRYLIKTRGQQVTLSCSPISGHRSVSWYQQTPGQGLQFLFEYFSETQRNKGNFPGRFSGRQFSNSRSEMNVSTLELGDSALYLCASSVGPGGTEAFFGQGTRLTVV.

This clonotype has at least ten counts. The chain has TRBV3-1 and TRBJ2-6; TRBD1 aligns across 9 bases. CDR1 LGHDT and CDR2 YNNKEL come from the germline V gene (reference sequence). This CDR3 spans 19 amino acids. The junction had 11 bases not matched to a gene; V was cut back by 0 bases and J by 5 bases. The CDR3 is CASSQDGITGGLWANVLTF. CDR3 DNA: TGTGCCAGCAGCCAAGATGGTATTACAGGGGGCCTCTGGGCCAACGTCCTGACTTTC.

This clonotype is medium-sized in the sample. The chain's CDR3 is CASSLEAGGTDTQYF. In DNA, the CDR3 is TGCGCCAGCAGCCTTGAGGCGGGAGGCACAGATACGCAGTATTTT. The J gene is TRBJ2-3, the V gene TRBV5-1; 7 nucleotides align to TRBD2. Germline assignment: CDR1 SGHRS and CDR2 YFSETQ. V was clipped by 4 bases and J by 1 base; unmatched bases: 6. The length of the CDR3 is 15 residues.